This is a list of T cell receptor beta chains from one sample in a study of CD8 T cells in ankylosing spondylitis. TCRdb re-analysed the 5' RACE reads in MiXCR, keeping a single row per CDR3 protein. The table lists about 300,000 distinct CDR3 sequences, around a tenth of them singletons. Sequences were obtained from blood, either unsorted or a sorted T cell fraction (not recorded which). Receptors were obtained from a female donor with ankylosing spondylitis or in good health (not recorded which). The CDR3 runs from the conserved cysteine through the conserved F or W. The D gene is left open where the match is weak. Size tells how often a clone was seen (once, few, many) or the class of an expanded clone, and some rows leave it out.

few TRBJ1-2 TRBV7-2 . CASSSTGFRDGDYGYTF TGTGCCAGCAGCTCAACAGGATTCCGAGACGGAGATTATGGCTACACCTTC
few TRBJ2-7 TRBV7-2 . CASSLGGSLGEQYF TGTGCCAGCAGCTTAGGTGGTAGTCTGGGCGAGCAGTACTTC
. TRBJ1-5 TRBV12-3/TRBV12-4 . CASSLDPGPNQPQHF TGTGCCAGCAGTTTAGATCCCGGCCCTAATCAGCCCCAGCATTTT
. TRBJ1-4 TRBV20-1 . CSARNDLLFNEKLFF TGCAGTGCTAGAAATGACCTCCTGTTTAATGAAAAACTGTTTTTT
many TRBJ2-1 TRBV7-2 . CASSLSVGLTYNEQFF TGTGCCAGCAGCTTATCCGTGGGACTCACCTACAATGAGCAGTTCTTC
. TRBJ1-5 TRBV20-1 TRBD1 CSADQGARKGSNQPQHF TGCAGTGCTGACCAGGGGGCCCGCAAGGGAAGCAATCAGCCCCAGCATTTT
many TRBJ2-7 TRBV12-3/TRBV12-4 . CASSYPGVVREQYF TGTGCCAGCAGTTACCCGGGAGTAGTGCGCGAGCAGTACTTC
many TRBJ1-2 TRBV20-1 TRBD1 CSARGDRGNLNYGYTF TGCAGTGCTAGGGGGGACAGAGGAAACCTTAACTATGGCTACACCTTC
few TRBJ1-2 TRBV7-8 . CASSRALGQGNYGYTF TGTGCCAGCAGCCGGGCCCTAGGGCAGGGGAACTATGGCTACACCTTC
few TRBJ2-7 TRBV7-9 . CASSPAGATYEQYF TGTGCCAGCAGCCCCGCGGGTGCTACCTACGAGCAGTACTTC
many TRBJ1-5 TRBV20-1 TRBD1 CSARGGTGSSYQPQHF TGCAGTGCTAGGGGAGGGACAGGGAGTTCTTACCAGCCCCAGCATTTT
. TRBJ2-5 TRBV20-1 . CSASGQGGTQETQYF TGCAGTGCTAGTGGGCAGGGTGGGACCCAAGAGACCCAGTACTTC
many TRBJ1-5 TRBV29-1 . CSVTTAGGGYQPQHF TGCAGCGTGACGACAGCCGGGGGGGGATATCAGCCCCAGCATTTT
few TRBJ1-2 TRBV20-1 TRBD1 CSTEGAAYGYTF TGCAGTACTGAGGGGGCGGCCTATGGCTACACCTTC
few TRBJ1-1 TRBV18 TRBD1 CASSPIGTGTMNTEAFF TGTGCCAGCTCACCGATCGGGACAGGGACCATGAACACTGAAGCTTTCTTT
many TRBJ1-1 TRBV7-9 TRBD1 CASTKLGDRDNTEAFF TGTGCCAGCACCAAATTGGGGGACAGGGACAACACTGAAGCTTTCTTT
many TRBJ2-3 TRBV14 . CASSPRDTSTDTQYF TGTGCCAGCAGCCCTCGGGACACGAGCACAGATACGCAGTATTTT
many TRBJ2-3 TRBV6-5 . CASSYAISDTQYF TGTGCCAGCAGTTACGCTATCTCAGATACGCAGTATTTT
many TRBJ1-3 TRBV5-1 . CASSVTRRDSGNTIYF TGCGCCAGCAGTGTGACAAGGCGGGACTCTGGAAACACCATATATTTT
many TRBJ2-3 TRBV4-3 . CASSQDGLWDTQYF TGCGCCAGCAGCCAAGATGGACTGTGGGATACGCAGTATTTT
many TRBJ2-3 TRBV5-1 . CASSSDGGGRVTDTQYF TGCGCCAGCAGCTCCGATGGCGGGGGCAGGGTTACAGATACGCAGTATTTT
. TRBJ2-7 TRBV7-6 TRBD2 CARPIAGVPSYEQYF TGTGCCAGACCCATAGCGGGAGTCCCCTCCTACGAGCAGTACTTC
. TRBJ2-7 TRBV9 . CASSVGAEAAEQYF TGTGCCAGCAGCGTAGGAGCGGAGGCAGCCGAGCAGTACTTC
many TRBJ2-5 TRBV5-5 . CASSAQQWEETQYF TGTGCCAGCAGCGCCCAACAGTGGGAAGAGACCCAGTACTTC